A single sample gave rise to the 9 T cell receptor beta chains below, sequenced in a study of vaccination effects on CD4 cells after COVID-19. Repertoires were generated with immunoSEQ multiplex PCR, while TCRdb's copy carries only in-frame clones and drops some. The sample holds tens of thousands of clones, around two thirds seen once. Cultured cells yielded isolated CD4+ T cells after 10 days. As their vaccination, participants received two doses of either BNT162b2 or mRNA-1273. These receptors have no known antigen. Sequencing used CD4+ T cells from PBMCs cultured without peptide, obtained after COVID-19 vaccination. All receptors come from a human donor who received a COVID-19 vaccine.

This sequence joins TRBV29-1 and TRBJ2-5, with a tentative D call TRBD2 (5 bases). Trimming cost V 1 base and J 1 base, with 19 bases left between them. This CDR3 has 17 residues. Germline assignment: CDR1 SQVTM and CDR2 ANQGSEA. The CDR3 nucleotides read TGCAGCGTTGAAGGTGGGTGGACTGACGGACGCCAAGAGACCCAGTACTTC. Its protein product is CSVEGGWTDGRQETQYF.

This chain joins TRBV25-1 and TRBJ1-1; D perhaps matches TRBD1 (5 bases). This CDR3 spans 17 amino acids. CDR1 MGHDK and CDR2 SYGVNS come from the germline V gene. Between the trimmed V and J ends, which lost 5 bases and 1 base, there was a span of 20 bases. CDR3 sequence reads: CASSPPQGSARNTEAFF. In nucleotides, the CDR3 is TGTGCCAGCAGTCCCCCTCAGGGTAGTGCGCGGAACACTGAAGCTTTCTTT. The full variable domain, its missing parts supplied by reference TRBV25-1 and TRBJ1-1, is EADIYQTPRYLVIGTGKKITLECSQTMGHDKMYWYQQDPGMELHLIHYSYGVNSTEKGDLSSESTVSRIRTEHFPLTLESARPSHTSQYLCASSPPQGSARNTEAFFGQGTRLTVV.

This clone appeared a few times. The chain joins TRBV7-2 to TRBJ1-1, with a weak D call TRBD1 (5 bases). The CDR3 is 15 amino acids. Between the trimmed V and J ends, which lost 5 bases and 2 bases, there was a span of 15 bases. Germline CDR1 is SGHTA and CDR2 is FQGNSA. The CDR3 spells CASSPRGGRNTEAFF. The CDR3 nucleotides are TGTGCCAGCAGCCCCCGGGGCGGTCGAAACACTGAAGCTTTCTTT.

The CDR3 loop reads CASSRGGEQYV. The CDR3 DNA reads TGTGCCAGCAGCCGGGGTGGCGAGCAGTACGTC. The chain carries TRBV6-2 or TRBV6-3 and TRBJ2-7, with D possibly matching TRBD2 (5 bases). Trimming took off 6 bases at V and 6 bases at J, with 9 bases between the two ends. CDR1 MNHEY and CDR2 SVGEGT come from the germline V gene. This CDR3 is 11 amino acids long.

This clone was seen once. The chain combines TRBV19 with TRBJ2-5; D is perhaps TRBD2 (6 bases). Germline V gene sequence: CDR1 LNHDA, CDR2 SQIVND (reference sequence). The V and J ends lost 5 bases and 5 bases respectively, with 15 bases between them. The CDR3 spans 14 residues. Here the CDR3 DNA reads TGTGCCAGTAGTCTACGCGGCGGAGGGGAGACCCAGTACTTC. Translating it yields CASSLRGGGETQYF.

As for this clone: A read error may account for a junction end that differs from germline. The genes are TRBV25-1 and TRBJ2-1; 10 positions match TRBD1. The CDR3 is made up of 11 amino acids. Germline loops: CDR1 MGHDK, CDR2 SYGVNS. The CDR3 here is CASSVDRGWLF. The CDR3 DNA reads TGTGCCAGCAGTGTGGACAGGGGGTGGCTCTTC.

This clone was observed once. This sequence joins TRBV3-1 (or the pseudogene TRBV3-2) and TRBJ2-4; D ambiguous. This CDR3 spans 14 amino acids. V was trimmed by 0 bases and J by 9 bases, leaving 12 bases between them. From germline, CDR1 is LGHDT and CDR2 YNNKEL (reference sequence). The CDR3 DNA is TGTGCCAGCAGCCAAGATGGGTGGTCGGCCATTCAGTACTTC. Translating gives CASSQDGWSAIQYF.

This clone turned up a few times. CDR3 DNA: TGTGCCACCTTGCAGGGGGCCGGCACTGAAGCTTTCTTT. It codes for CATLQGAGTEAFF. V gene TRBV2 combines with J gene TRBJ1-1; TRBD1 matches at 8 bases. In germline, CDR1 is SNHLY, CDR2 FYNNEI. There are 13 residues in the CDR3. V lost 10 bases and J lost 4; bases outside the gene matches: 8.

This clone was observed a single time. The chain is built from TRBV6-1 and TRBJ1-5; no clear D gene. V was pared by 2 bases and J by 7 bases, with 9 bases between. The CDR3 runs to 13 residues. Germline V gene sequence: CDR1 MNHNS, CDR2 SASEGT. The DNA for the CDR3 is TGTGCCAGCAGTGAAACGTCAAAACAGCCCCAGCATTTT. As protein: CASSETSKQPQHF.